Below are 32 T cell receptor beta chains sequenced from a single sample in a study of blood T cell repertoires in COVID-19. Method: immunoSEQ multiplex PCR; TCRdb's copy keeps in-frame clones and lacks some. The sample has about 160,000 clones; 70% to 90% are singletons. The sample comprised PBMCs or T cells enriched from blood (not recorded which). The origin of the receptors is a woman aged 45 to 65 who had recovered from COVID-19.

This clone was found many times. Other DNA sequences from this sample encode an identical CDR3 as well. The chain employs TRBV24-1 and TRBJ1-2; D possibly corresponds to TRBD1 (5 bases). CDR1 is KGHDR and CDR2 is SFDVKD in the germline V gene. This CDR3 comprises 13 residues. V lost 2 bases, J lost 5 bases, and 8 bases lay in between. CDR3 protein: CATSDWEGYGYTF. CDR3 sequence (DNA): TGTGCCACCAGTGATTGGGAGGGGTATGGCTACACCTTC.

This chain links TRBV2 with TRBJ1-6; TRBD1 matches at 8 bases. Trimming cost V 5 bases and J 11 bases; bases outside gene matches: 5. CDR1 and CDR2 (germline): SNHLY, FYNNEI. This CDR3 has 13 amino acids. The CDR3 DNA is TGTGCCAGCAGTCGACAGGGGTCGGCACCCCTCCACTTT. Translated, it gives CASSRQGSAPLHF.

The chain employs TRBV24-1 and TRBJ2-1; maybe TRBD1 (5 bases). The CDR3 runs 14 residues. Germline V gene data show CDR1 as KGHDR and CDR2 as SFDVKD. V shed 0 bases and J shed 4 bases, with 6 bases lying between them. CDR3 nucleotides: TGTGCCACCAGTGATTTGAGGGGTTACAATGAGCAGTTCTTC. Protein sequence: CATSDLRGYNEQFF.

This clone was observed a few times. The rearrangement joins TRBV18 to TRBJ1-5, with D possibly TRBD1 on 6 matching bases. The V gene lost 3 bases and the J gene lost 1 base, with 16 bases spanning the gap. CDR3 size: 17 residues. Germline CDR1 reads KGHSH; CDR2 reads LQKENI. The CDR3, as DNA: TGTGCCAGCTCACCCTCGCGGGCGAGGGGGAGCAATCAGCCCCAGCATTTT. This gives the protein CASSPSRARGSNQPQHF.

The chain links TRBV3-1 (or the pseudogene TRBV3-2) to TRBJ1-2, with 7 positions matching TRBD1. V lost 1 base, J lost 3 bases, and 5 bases stayed unmatched. CDR1 and CDR2 from the germline V gene are LGHDT and YNNKEL (reference sequence). The CDR3 is 15 residues long. The CDR3 DNA reads as TGTGCCAGCAGCCAAGCCTCGGGACAGCACTATGGCTACACCTTC. This gives the protein CASSQASGQHYGYTF.

This sequence joins TRBV12-3 or TRBV12-4 and TRBJ1-4; D not certain. Trimming removed 3 bases from V and 3 bases from J, with 5 bases in between. The CDR3 loop spans 13 amino acids. The CDR3 sequence is CASSFLANEKLFF. As DNA, the CDR3 is TGTGCCAGCAGTTTCTTAGCTAATGAAAAACTGTTTTTT.

This clone was observed a single time. The chain combines TRBV14 with TRBJ1-2, with D tentatively TRBD1 (6 bases). The CDR3 is 15 amino acids. Germline loops: CDR1 SGHDN, CDR2 FVKESK. V was cut by 0 bases and J by 4 bases, with 12 bases left in between. The CDR3 loop is CASSQEIQGGYGYTF. CDR3 in DNA: TGTGCCAGCAGCCAAGAAATTCAAGGGGGCTATGGCTACACCTTC.

A single count supports this clone. The chain employs TRBV27 and TRBJ1-1; tentatively, D is TRBD1 (6 bases). The V end lost 3 bases, the J end lost 4 bases, and 12 bases lay between the germline ends. The CDR3 contains 14 residues. Germline CDR1 and CDR2: MNHEY and SMNVEV (reference sequence). Written as DNA, the CDR3 is TGTGCCAGCAGTTTCGGCAGGGGATCCACTGAAGCTTTCTTT. Translating gives CASSFGRGSTEAFF.

This sequence joins TRBV11-2 and TRBJ2-2; D gene unclear. CDR1 is SGHAT, CDR2 FQNNGV, per germline. The CDR3 has 15 amino acids. V was pared by 1 base and J by 4 bases, with 10 bases between. The DNA of the CDR3 is TGTGCCAGCAGCTTAGTCGTCGGAGCCACCGGGGAGCTGTTTTTT. Amino acids: CASSLVVGATGELFF. The variable domain in full, completed from reference TRBV11-2 and TRBJ2-2, reads EAGVAQSPRYKIIEKRQSVAFWCNPISGHATLYWYQQILGQGPKLLIQFQNNGVVDDSQLPKDRFSAERLKGVDSTLKIQPAKLEDSAVYLCASSLVVGATGELFFGEGSRLTVL.

The rearrangement uses TRBV18 and TRBJ2-1; 8 nucleotides line up with TRBD1. The CDR3 extends over 15 amino acids. The V and J ends lost 6 bases and 7 bases, in that order; junction bases with no gene match: 11. The germline CDR1 and CDR2 sequences are KGHSH and LQKENI. The CDR3 region has the DNA TGTGCCAGCTCTCCCCCCGTGACAGGGGTTAATGAGCAGTTCTTC. It is translated as CASSPPVTGVNEQFF.

The J gene is TRBJ1-1, the V gene TRBV7-2, with 9 bases matching TRBD1. V lost 0 bases, J lost 6 bases, and 2 bases stayed unmatched. There are 14 residues in the CDR3. The germline V gene has CDR1 SGHTA and CDR2 FQGNSA. CDR3 in amino acids: CASSLATGGPEAFF. Here the CDR3 DNA reads TGTGCCAGCAGCTTAGCCACAGGGGGCCCTGAAGCTTTCTTT.

The chain combines TRBV7-9 with TRBJ2-3; TRBD2 agrees at 16 bases. Trimming removed 3 bases from V and 5 bases from J; junction bases left unmatched: 5. The CDR3 has 17 amino acids. Germline loops: CDR1 SEHNR, CDR2 FQNEAQ (reference sequence). The CDR3 reads CASSLGLAGGERDTQYF. DNA of the CDR3: TGTGCCAGCAGCTTGGGACTAGCGGGAGGGGAGAGAGATACGCAGTATTTT.

V gene TRBV7-2 combines with J gene TRBJ2-2; no firm D call. The CDR3 consists of 14 residues. The V gene's germline CDR1 is SGHTA and CDR2 FQGNSA. V gave up 8 bases and J gave up 2 bases, with 12 bases separating them. In DNA, the CDR3 is TGTGCCAGCCTACCTCCCTTTAACACCGGGGAGCTGTTTTTT. Amino acids: CASLPPFNTGELFF.

V and J are TRBV19 and TRBJ1-1; no definite D call. Germline-derived CDR1 and CDR2 are LNHDA and SQIVND (reference sequence). The germline V and J ends were trimmed by 10 bases and 5 bases, with 17 bases remaining between them. The CDR3 loop spans 13 amino acids. The DNA for the CDR3 is TGTGCCACAACCCGGATGGGGAGTACTGAAGCTTTCTTT. Translation gives CATTRMGSTEAFF.

This chain connects TRBV7-9 to TRBJ1-2; perhaps TRBD1 as D (5 bases). Germline V gene data show CDR1 as SEHNR and CDR2 as FQNEAQ (reference sequence). The CDR3 covers 16 residues. V shed 5 bases and J shed 4 bases, with 20 bases lying between them. As DNA, the CDR3 is TGTGCCAGCAGCCCCACGTATACGGAGGGACTCTATGGCTACACCTTC. Translating gives CASSPTYTEGLYGYTF. The full variable domain, with the rest looked up from reference TRBV7-9 and TRBJ1-2, is DTGVSQNPRHKITKRGQNVTFRCDPISEHNRLYWYRQTLGQGPEFLTYFQNEAQLEKSRLLSDRFSAERPKGSFSTLEIQRTEQGDSAMYLCASSPTYTEGLYGYTFGSGTRLTVV.

The V gene is TRBV7-9, the J gene TRBJ2-1, with TRBD2 matching 9 bases. Germline CDR1 SEHNR, CDR2 FQNEAQ (reference sequence). The CDR3 runs to 17 residues. The junction had 10 bases not matched to a gene; V was cut back by 2 bases and J by 5 bases. The CDR3 region is CASSLFPAGGRDNEQFF. The CDR3 nucleotides are TGTGCCAGCAGCTTATTCCCCGCGGGGGGGCGGGACAATGAGCAGTTCTTC. The variable domain in full, with the rest retrieved from reference TRBV7-9 and TRBJ2-1, is DTGVSQNPRHKITKRGQNVTFRCDPISEHNRLYWYRQTLGQGPEFLTYFQNEAQLEKSRLLSDRFSAERPKGSFSTLEIQRTEQGDSAMYLCASSLFPAGGRDNEQFFGPGTRLTVL.

The chain links TRBV2 to TRBJ1-5; D is unresolved. The CDR3 has 15 residues. Looked up from germline, CDR1 is SNHLY and CDR2 is FYNNEI. Trimming removed 6 bases at V and 3 bases at J, with 15 bases between. CDR3 sequence (DNA): TGTGCCAGCAGCCCAAACGGGGTACCCAATCAGCCCCAGCATTTT. This translates into CASSPNGVPNQPQHF.

The genes are TRBV5-1 and TRBJ1-2; 7 nucleotides match TRBD1. Germline CDR1 and CDR2: SGHRS and YFSETQ. V trimming: 4 bases; J trimming: 7 bases; junction bases outside the gene matches: 7. This CDR3 has 13 residues. The CDR3 protein is CASSLDRRGGYTF. In nucleotides, the CDR3 is TGCGCCAGCAGCCTGGACAGGAGGGGTGGCTACACCTTC.

This sequence joins TRBV3-1 (or the pseudogene TRBV3-2) and TRBJ1-4; D is ambiguous. Between the trimmed V and J ends, which lost 2 bases and 6 bases, there was a span of 16 bases. Per germline, CDR1 LGHDT and CDR2 YNNKEL (reference sequence). The CDR3 extends over 16 amino acids. Here the CDR3 reads CASSQSPNSPYEKLFF. The CDR3 DNA follows: TGTGCCAGCAGCCAATCGCCGAACTCACCTTATGAAAAACTGTTTTTT.

The rearrangement uses TRBV28 and TRBJ1-5; D is unclear. V was shortened by 3 bases and J by 5 bases, with 17 bases between the two germline ends. This CDR3 comprises 16 residues. CDR1 is MDHEN and CDR2 is SYDVKM in the germline V gene. CDR3 in amino acids: CASSFGLWGEDQPQHF. DNA of the CDR3: TGTGCCAGCAGTTTTGGGCTGTGGGGAGAGGATCAGCCCCAGCATTTT.

V is TRBV28 and J is TRBJ1-1; 8 bases agree with TRBD1. After removal of 6 bases from V and 7 bases from J, the junction contained 4 bases not matched to a gene. In germline, CDR1 is MDHEN, CDR2 SYDVKM. CDR3 length equals 12 residues. The DNA for the CDR3 is TGTGCCAGCAGGCCTACAGGGGGTGAAGCTTTCTTT. This translates into CASRPTGGEAFF.

CDR3 loop: CASSERTGVHTF. The CDR3 bases are TGTGCCAGCAGCGAACGGACAGGAGTCCACACCTTC. The chain combines TRBV9 with TRBJ1-2; TRBD1 matches 7 bases. The V and J ends lost 3 bases and 12 bases, in that order; junction bases with no gene match: 8. This CDR3 is built from 12 residues. Germline assignment: CDR1 SGDLS and CDR2 YYNGEE.

V and J are TRBV5-1 and TRBJ1-2, with 8 bases matching TRBD1. The germline V gene has CDR1 SGHRS and CDR2 YFSETQ. The CDR3 consists of 13 residues. V shed 4 bases and J 8 bases; nucleotides not matched to a gene: 7. The CDR3 is CASSLTGGEGYTF. The CDR3 DNA sequence: TGCGCCAGCAGCCTCACAGGGGGGGAAGGCTACACCTTC.

This rearrangement joins TRBV7-9 to TRBJ1-1; D gene uncertain. The CDR3 spans 13 residues. V was pared by 2 bases and J by 4 bases, with 8 bases between. Germline lookup yields CDR1 SEHNR and CDR2 FQNEAQ (reference sequence). This CDR3 reads CASSLRAGTEAFF. The DNA of the CDR3 is TGTGCCAGCAGCTTAAGGGCGGGCACTGAAGCTTTCTTT.

The rearrangement uses TRBV4-3 and TRBJ1-1; perhaps TRBD1 as D (5 bases). Trimming left V 0 bases short and J 5 bases short, with 22 bases between. Germline V gives CDR1 LGHNA, CDR2 YSLEER. This CDR3 contains 18 residues. This CDR3 reads CASSQDRVREGFGTEAFF. The CDR3 DNA sequence: TGCGCCAGCAGCCAAGATAGGGTCAGGGAGGGTTTTGGAACTGAAGCTTTCTTT.

This clone was observed a few times. The chain joins TRBV2 to TRBJ1-2; the D gene is possibly TRBD1 (6 bases). Germline V gives CDR1 SNHLY, CDR2 FYNNEI. V lost 6 bases and J lost 8, with 19 bases in between. This CDR3 spans 14 amino acids. In DNA form, the CDR3 reads TGTGCCAGCAGCACAGGGTATTTGACTTTAGGCTACACCTTC. Translation gives CASSTGYLTLGYTF.

V and J are TRBV5-1 and TRBJ1-2; weak D call: TRBD1 (5 bases). Per germline, CDR1 SGHRS and CDR2 YFSETQ. V was shortened by 5 bases and J by 8 bases, with 19 bases between the two germline ends. CDR3 length: 14 amino acids. CDR3 sequence (DNA): TGCGCCAGCAGTTCCCCCGCCGGGGGGGTAGGCTACACCTTC. It specifies CASSSPAGGVGYTF. Full variable domain (remainder filled in from reference TRBV5-1 and TRBJ1-2): KAGVTQTPRYLIKTRGQQVTLSCSPISGHRSVSWYQQTPGQGLQFLFEYFSETQRNKGNFPGRFSGRQFSNSRSEMNVSTLELGDSALYLCASSSPAGGVGYTFGSGTRLTVV.

The CDR3, as DNA: TGTGCCACCAGCAGTCCCACAGGGAGGGTAGGCGGGGAGCTGTTTTTT. This translates into CATSSPTGRVGGELFF. The chain recombines TRBV15 with TRBJ2-2; tentative D call: TRBD2 (7 bases). This CDR3 comprises 16 residues. Germline loops: CDR1 LNHNV, CDR2 YYDKDF (reference sequence). V lost 3 bases and J lost 7, with 18 bases in between.

In this sample, this clone turned up once. The rearrangement uses TRBV7-9 and TRBJ1-3, with D unresolved. With 4 bases removed from V and 0 bases from J, the gap between germline ends came to 10 bases. Germline V lookup: CDR1 SEHNR, CDR2 FQNEAQ (reference sequence). CDR3 size: 15 residues. CDR3 bases: TGTGCCAGCAGCTCTCAGGCTCCCTCTGGAAACACCATATATTTT. This gives the protein CASSSQAPSGNTIYF.

The chain is built from TRBV7-6 and TRBJ2-1; a weak D match, TRBD2 (6 bases). V was pared by 4 bases and J by 7 bases, with 17 bases between. This CDR3 has 15 amino acids. From germline, CDR1 is SGHVS and CDR2 FNYEAQ. CDR3 DNA: TGTGCCAGCAGCTCCCCATGGGGCGGGGTTAATGAGCAGTTCTTC. Its translation is CASSSPWGGVNEQFF.

J is TRBJ1-2 and V is TRBV5-1; D is possibly TRBD1 (5 bases). CDR3 length: 18 residues. The germline V gene has CDR1 SGHRS and CDR2 YFSETQ. With 4 bases removed from V and 1 base from J, the gap between germline ends came to 23 bases. CDR3 protein: CASSPFGLPGGGNYGYTF. The CDR3 region has the DNA TGCGCCAGCAGCCCGTTTGGTCTCCCGGGGGGGGGTAACTATGGCTACACCTTC.

In its sample, this clone was seen a few times. The chain uses TRBV3-1 (or the pseudogene TRBV3-2) and TRBJ2-2; 7 bases fit TRBD1. The CDR3 spans 16 residues. J gave up 1 base and V 4 bases, and 6 bases lay outside the gene matches. Germline V CDR1 and CDR2: LGHDT, YNNKEL (reference sequence). The chain's CDR3 is CASSRAGQENTGELFF. CDR3 sequence (DNA): TGTGCCAGCAGCCGCGCCGGACAGGAGAACACCGGGGAGCTGTTTTTT.